Below, 7 T cell receptor beta chains from the same sample are listed, as sequenced in a study of OX40 agonist ivuxolimab in advanced cancers. Clones were read by immunoSEQ multiplex PCR, and TCRdb kept only the in-frame ones, dropping some. The repertoire includes about 28,000 clones, roughly 79% of them detected once, and 11% sits in the top ten. This specimen was CD4+ or CD8+ T cells sorted from blood, taken in a trial of the OX40 agonist ivuxolimab. All receptors derive from an adult with an advanced solid tumor such as melanoma, head and neck, liver or kidney cancer.

The genes are TRBV10-3 and TRBJ2-1; no definite D call. The germline V and J ends were trimmed by 7 bases and 6 bases, with 16 bases remaining between them. Germline V CDR1 and CDR2: ENHRY, SYGVKD. This CDR3 comprises 14 residues. The CDR3 is CAITEFKTSNEQFF. The DNA of the CDR3 is TGTGCCATCACCGAGTTTAAGACGTCCAATGAGCAGTTCTTC.

This clone was detected only once. The chain uses TRBV7-2 and TRBJ1-1; D is uncertain. The V gene lost 0 bases and the J gene lost 4 bases, with 12 bases spanning the gap. Germline CDR1 reads SGHTA; CDR2 reads FQGNSA. CDR3 length: 15 amino acids. CDR3 sequence reads: CASSLARTGGTEAFF. CDR3 bases: TGTGCCAGCAGCTTAGCACGGACCGGAGGCACTGAAGCTTTCTTT.

This clone appeared a few times. The chain carries TRBV11-2 and TRBJ2-6; 10 nucleotides align to TRBD1. The germline V gene has CDR1 SGHAT and CDR2 FQNNGV. The junction had 8 bases not matched to a gene; V was cut back by 3 bases and J by 3 bases. There are 18 residues in the CDR3. The CDR3, as DNA: TGTGCCAGCAGCTTTTGGGGGACAGGGGTGCGTGGGGCCAACGTCCTGACTTTC. It is translated as CASSFWGTGVRGANVLTF.

This clone was recorded once. This chain uses TRBV6-6 with TRBJ1-1; D remains ambiguous. The germline CDR1 and CDR2 sequences are MNHNY and SVGAGI (reference sequence). The CDR3 loop spans 14 amino acids. The ends were cut back, 2 bases at V and 0 bases at J, with 7 bases in the middle. For the CDR3, the DNA is TGTGCCAGCAGTTACACAGCCATGAACACTGAAGCTTTCTTT. Protein product: CASSYTAMNTEAFF.

The CDR3 nucleotides read TGCGCCAGCCCTCGGACCCCCGGGACAGGGTTTTATGGCAATCAGCCCCAGCATTTT. Translating gives CASPRTPGTGFYGNQPQHF. V and J are TRBV10-1 and TRBJ1-5, with 9 bases matching TRBD1. The CDR3 has 19 amino acids. Germline CDR1 and CDR2: WNHNN and SYGVQD (reference sequence). With V trimmed by 8 bases and J by 2 bases, 19 bases remained unmatched.

The rearrangement joins TRBV27 to TRBJ2-2; D is undetermined. Looked up from germline, CDR1 is MNHEY and CDR2 is SMNVEV (reference sequence). V lost 4 bases and J 2 bases, leaving 20 bases between the germline ends. CDR3 size: 18 residues. CDR3 sequence: CASSSLYSGRENTGELFF. Here the CDR3 DNA reads TGTGCCAGCAGTTCCTTATACTCGGGCAGAGAAAACACCGGGGAGCTGTTTTTT.

The chain is built from TRBV2 and TRBJ2-5; 9 nucleotides line up with TRBD1. This CDR3 spans 16 amino acids. With 1 base clipped from V and 5 bases from J, the junction kept 8 bases outside the gene matches. Per germline, CDR1 SNHLY and CDR2 FYNNEI. The CDR3, as DNA: TGTGCCAGCAGTGAAGACTGGACAGGGGATGCGGAGACCCAGTACTTC. Amino acids: CASSEDWTGDAETQYF. The entire variable domain, with the rest obtained from reference TRBV2 and TRBJ2-5, is as follows: EPEVTQTPSHQVTQMGQEVILRCVPISNHLYFYWYRQILGQKVEFLVSFYNNEISEKSEIFDDQFSVERPDGSNFTLKIRSTKLEDSAMYFCASSEDWTGDAETQYFGPGTRLLVL.